This T cell receptor (beta chain) came from a study of T cell responses to AZD1222 COVID-19 vaccine. Findings of the study overall: Close to half of all spike-specific TCRs reportedly target regions of the variants that are unmutated. Only five to seven AZD1222 recipients were seropositive at baseline. Regions 160-218 and 743-854 dominated among vaccine-associated CD4 TCRs spanning spike. Repertoire samples came only from after the peak T cell response.

The CDR3 length is 14 residues. Germline V lookup: CDR1 KGHDR, CDR2 SFDVKD. V dropped 3 bases and J dropped 0 bases, with 8 bases sitting between them. The table came from immunoSEQ multiplex PCR; TCRdb's copy has only in-frame clones and leaves some out. The data hold more than 110,000 clones, with around 90% observed a single time. Points on this clone: Its antigen is as yet unknown.

The source of this sequence is an adult who received the AZD1222 COVID-19 vaccine. Specimen: peripheral blood, collected 28 days after the second AZD1222 dose. The V and J genes are TRBV24-1 and TRBJ2-7; D not resolved. In DNA form, the CDR3 reads TGTGCCACCAGTGATGGAGCCCTCTCCTACGAGCAGTACTTC. This translates into CATSDGALSYEQYF.